One sample yielded the 22 T cell receptor beta chains listed below, sequenced in a study of spatial heterogeneity in lung cancer. MiXCR, applied by TCRdb to the 5' RACE reads, yields one record per CDR3 protein. This sample carries over 5,500 distinct CDR3 sequences, 8.5% to 10% of them seen once, and the ten largest clones take 20% to 30%. These receptors' antigens are unknown. Whole-study findings and limits: Intratumoral expanded alpha and beta TCR counts were found to track tumor mutation counts.

Time point noted: sample taken at primary tumor resection. The sample in question was lung tumor tissue, obtained at surgery. These receptors were collected from a female donor with early-stage non-small cell lung cancer.

Concerning this clonotype itself: One end of the junction does not line up with germline, which may come from a read error. This rearrangement joins TRBV12-3 or TRBV12-4 to TRBJ1-2; D gene uncertain. The CDR3 extends over 13 amino acids. CDR3 in amino acids: CASCFHGDYGYTF. The CDR3 bases are TGTGCCAGCTGTTTCCACGGTGACTATGGCTACACCTTT.

This clonotype occurred many times. V and J are TRBV3-1 and TRBJ1-1, with no clear D. The CDR3 contains 13 residues. Trimming removed 0 bases at V and 7 bases at J, with 9 bases between. CDR1 is LGHDT, CDR2 YNNKEL, per germline (reference sequence). The CDR3 bases are TGTGCCAGCAGCCAAGACCTAGGGCGTGAAGCTTTCTTT. It specifies CASSQDLGREAFF.

This clonotype has at least ten counts. J is TRBJ1-1 and V is TRBV28; D not resolved. CDR3 length equals 12 residues. V gave up 3 bases and J gave up 6 bases, with 8 bases separating them. Germline V CDR1 and CDR2: MDHEN, SYDVKM. The CDR3 region is CASSFRGSEAFF. The CDR3 DNA sequence: TGTGCCAGCAGTTTTCGGGGTTCTGAAGCTTTCTTT.

This clonotype was detected a few times. The rearrangement uses TRBV20-1 and TRBJ1-2; no clear D gene. Germline V gene lookup returns CDR1 DFQATT and CDR2 SNEGSKA (reference sequence). V dropped 4 bases and J dropped 3 bases, with 6 bases sitting between them. The CDR3 spans 11 residues. This chain's CDR3 is CSAKIDYGYTF. DNA of the CDR3: TGCAGTGCTAAAATCGACTATGGCTACACCTTC.

The chain combines TRBV7-2 with TRBJ2-1; 9 bases fit TRBD1. Germline V lookup: CDR1 SGHTA, CDR2 FQGNSA. V dropped 4 bases and J dropped 7; count of bases not matched to a gene: 8. There are 15 residues in the CDR3. This CDR3 reads CASSYGTGSGNEQFF. The CDR3 nucleotides are TGTGCCAGCAGCTACGGGACAGGGTCAGGAAATGAGCAGTTCTTC.

J is TRBJ1-2 and V is TRBV6-5; D is perhaps TRBD1 (5 bases). Between the trimmed V and J ends, which lost 2 bases and 4 bases, there was a span of 11 bases. This CDR3 contains 14 residues. From germline, CDR1 is MNHEY and CDR2 SVGAGI. The DNA for the CDR3 is TGTGCCAGCAGTTACCAGACGGGGGTCTATGGCTACACCTTC. Protein: CASSYQTGVYGYTF.

Details on this clonotype: A single base separates this from a much larger clone, so it may be a read error. The V gene is TRBV29-1, the J gene TRBJ2-4; D unclear. CDR1 and CDR2 (germline): SQVTM, ANQGSEA. The CDR3 consists of 15 residues. Trimming pared 3 bases from V and 4 bases from J, leaving 16 bases between. This CDR3 reads CSVDEASVGKNIQYF. Here the CDR3 DNA reads TGCAGCGTTGATGAGGCTAGTGTGGGAAAAAACATTCAGTACTTC.

This clonotype showed up many times. This chain uses TRBV5-4 with TRBJ2-3, with 9 bases that match TRBD2. The CDR3 sequence is 17 residues long. CDR1 is SGHNT and CDR2 is YYREEE in the germline V gene (reference sequence). The V and J ends lost 6 bases and 5 bases, in that order; junction bases with no gene match: 16. The CDR3 here is CASTPGGGGGYRDTQYF. CDR3 in DNA: TGTGCCAGCACCCCGGGCGGCGGGGGGGGTTATCGAGATACGCAGTATTTT.

This clonotype appeared once. V is TRBV5-6 and J is TRBJ1-2; weak D call: TRBD1 (6 bases). Germline CDR1 reads SGHDT; CDR2 reads YYEEEE. The CDR3 totals 14 residues. V was clipped by 2 bases and J by 2 bases, with 10 bases between them. CDR3 region: CASSFEGQNYGYTF. The CDR3 DNA is TGTGCCAGCAGCTTCGAAGGACAGAACTATGGCTACACCTTC. The full variable domain, its missing parts supplied by reference TRBV5-6 and TRBJ1-2, is DAGVTQSPTHLIKTRGQQVTLRCSPKSGHDTVSWYQQALGQGPQFIFQYYEEEERQRGNFPDRFSGHQFPNYSSELNVNALLLGDSALYLCASSFEGQNYGYTFGSGTRLTVV.

As to this clonotype: Given the absence of the conserved phenylalanine or tryptophan at the CDR3 end, a read error is likely. The limits of the CDR3 on the DNA are not certain, so only TCRdb's listed CDR3 is given. The chain employs TRBV7-2 and TRBJ2-6; TRBD2 reflects the table's D call only, with no check against the DNA. Germline CDR1 reads SGHTA; CDR2 reads FQGNSA. The CDR3 adds up to 8 amino acids, both ends counted. The CDR3 protein is CASSRQTS.

Points on this clonotype: One end of the junction does not line up with germline, which may come from a read error. This rearrangement joins TRBV19 to TRBJ1-1; 9 positions agree with TRBD1. CDR1 LNHDA and CDR2 SQIVND come from the germline V gene (reference sequence). The length of the CDR3 is 17 residues. The CDR3 coding sequence is TGTGCCAGTAATATAGGGACAGGGCGTGAACTGAACACTGAAGCTTTCTTT. Its translation: CASNIGTGRELNTEAFF.

This clonotype was recorded many times. The gene calls are TRBV18 and TRBJ1-3; 11 bases map to TRBD1. Germline CDR1 is KGHSH and CDR2 is LQKENI. After removal of 5 bases from V and 2 bases from J, the junction contained 2 bases not matched to a gene. The CDR3 spans 15 residues. The CDR3, as DNA: TGTGCCAGCTCAAGGACAGGGGGCACTGGAAACACCATATATTTT. Amino acids: CASSRTGGTGNTIYF.

The table lists this clonotype with many counts. V gene TRBV18 combines with J gene TRBJ1-5, with D possibly matching TRBD1 (6 bases). Germline V gene lookup returns CDR1 KGHSH and CDR2 LQKENI. CDR3 length equals 18 residues. V lost 4 bases, J lost 1 base, and 20 bases lay in between. CDR3 sequence (DNA): TGTGCCAGCTCACTACTACTTACGGGACAATCGAGCAATCAGCCCCAGCATTTT. Translated, it gives CASSLLLTGQSSNQPQHF.

There are a few counts of this clonotype. The V call is TRBV7-3, the J call TRBJ1-6, with TRBD1 as a possible D gene (5 bases). Deletions cut 2 bases from V and 11 bases from J, with 13 bases between. Germline CDR1 SGHTA, CDR2 FQGTGA. The CDR3 spans 14 residues. The CDR3 coding sequence is TGTGCCAGCAGCTTAGGGGGGACCGGTGCACCCCTCCACTTT. Translating it yields CASSLGGTGAPLHF.

This clonotype was observed many times. The V gene is TRBV4-1, the J gene TRBJ2-7; 12 bases are a match to TRBD1. The CDR3 is 15 amino acids. Germline assignment: CDR1 MGHRA and CDR2 YSYEKL. The junction had 4 bases not matched to a gene; V was cut back by 1 base and J by 6 bases. The CDR3, as DNA: TGCGCCAGCAGCCAAGTGGGACAGGGGGCCCGCGAGCAGTACTTC. Protein product: CASSQVGQGAREQYF.

This clonotype was seen repeatedly, ten times or more. The chain recombines TRBV3-1 with TRBJ2-1, with 9 nucleotides matching TRBD1. After removal of 5 bases from V and 6 bases from J, the junction contained 8 bases not matched to a gene. The CDR3 covers 15 residues. Germline V lookup: CDR1 LGHDT, CDR2 YNNKEL (reference sequence). Written as DNA, the CDR3 is TGTGCCAGCAGCAGAGGGACAGGGACCCTCAATGAGCAGTTCTTC. Translated, it gives CASSRGTGTLNEQFF.

The chain is built from TRBV2 and TRBJ2-1; D call uncertain. Looked up from germline, CDR1 is SNHLY and CDR2 is FYNNEI. The CDR3 loop spans 11 amino acids. The ends were cut back, 10 bases at V and 2 bases at J, with 6 bases in the middle. CDR3 sequence reads: CATTTYNEQFF. Written as DNA, the CDR3 is TGTGCCACCACTACCTACAATGAGCAGTTCTTC.

There are many counts of this clonotype. The chain links TRBV7-8 to TRBJ2-5; D is uncertain. This CDR3 comprises 12 residues. The V end lost 3 bases, the J end lost 1 base, and 3 bases lay between the germline ends. Germline values: CDR1 SGHVS, CDR2 FQNEAQ. The CDR3 here is CASSFLQETQYF. The CDR3 coding sequence is TGTGCCAGCAGCTTCCTCCAAGAGACCCAGTACTTC.

This clonotype has only a few counts. The CDR3 DNA reads TGTGCCAGCAGCTTGGTGTCCCGGGGTGGGGATTCACCCCTCCACTTT. This gives the protein CASSLVSRGGDSPLHF. The V and J genes are TRBV5-6 and TRBJ1-6; D not resolved. This CDR3 comprises 16 residues. The V gene lost 0 bases and the J gene lost 8 bases, with 15 bases spanning the gap. Germline CDR1 and CDR2: SGHDT and YYEEEE.

Judged by abundance, this clonotype is medium-sized (0.01 to 0.1%). The rearrangement links TRBV7-3 to TRBJ2-5; weak D call: TRBD2 (6 bases). Trimming stripped 5 bases from V and 5 bases from J, with 12 bases between. The CDR3 is 13 residues long. The germline V gene encodes CDR1 SGHTA and CDR2 FQGTGA. The CDR3 spells CASSLGGSETQYF. DNA for the CDR3: TGTGCCAGCAGCCTGGGGGGTTCGGAGACCCAGTACTTC.

This clonotype occurred many times. The genes are TRBV10-3 and TRBJ2-5; TRBD2 matches at 13 bases. Per germline, CDR1 ENHRY and CDR2 SYGVKD. J gave up 4 bases and V 10 bases, and 6 bases lay outside the gene matches. The CDR3 is 14 residues long. CDR3: CATGTSGEGETQYF. CDR3 DNA sequence: TGTGCCACTGGGACTAGCGGGGAGGGAGAGACCCAGTACTTC.

This chain connects TRBV27 to TRBJ1-1; 8 bases are a match to TRBD1. Germline-derived CDR1 and CDR2 are MNHEY and SMNVEV (reference sequence). The CDR3 is 13 amino acids. J was trimmed by 7 bases and V by 4 bases; bases with no gene match: 5. In DNA, the CDR3 is TGTGCCAGCAGTTCGACAGGGGACATTGAAGCTTTCTTT. It translates to CASSSTGDIEAFF.